The clone carrying this TCR beta chain was detected many times. Its specificity is unknown. This sample is part of a study of T cell repertoires in cytomegalovirus infection. Looking at the study overall: It was recently identified HLA-C-restricted and well-studied HLA-B-restricted CMV epitopes that the study used. Study-wide points: The response measured ex vivo was dominated by TCR beta clonotypes (HLA-C-restricted and CMV-specific).

Germline V gene lookup returns CDR1 MNHEY and CDR2 SVGAGI. This CDR3 is 13 amino acids long. V shed 2 bases and J 6 bases; nucleotides not matched to a gene: 1. TCRdb reanalysed the reads using MiXCR and keeps one entry per CDR3 protein. Here the sample spans 100,000 or so distinct CDR3 sequences, 35% to 50% being singletons. This specimen was CD8+ T cells from cultured PBMCs, taken from culture after CMV antigen stimulation. The receptor's source is a human donor in good health (CMV status not recorded). Some clones in this sample may be carry-over from other donors' samples. The chain employs TRBV6-5 and TRBJ1-5; 7 nucleotides agree with TRBD1. This chain's CDR3 is CASSYDRVQPQHF. CDR3 nucleotides: TGTGCCAGCAGTTACGACAGGGTTCAGCCCCAGCATTTT.